This T cell receptor beta chain derives from a study of shared clonotypes between healthy human individuals. This table comes from immunoSEQ multiplex PCR, and its TCRdb copy is limited to in-frame clones, with some not included. The sample includes 2.3 million or so clones, more than 80% of them seen just once. This clone has just one count. Within the sample, other DNA sequences also encode this same CDR3. The donors, healthy adults who were HIV-negative, had experienced no recent acute infections or vaccinations. From germline, CDR1 is SGHTA and CDR2 FQGNSA. The CDR3 is made up of 12 amino acids. With 5 bases removed from V and 0 bases from J, the gap between germline ends came to 3 bases.

The sequence was collected from a man aged 18 to 30 in good health. Some clones in this sample may be carry-over from other donors' samples. The source material was naive CD4+ T cells from PBMCs. The subset denotes: CD45RA+ positively selected. The chain carries TRBV7-2 and TRBJ2-3; D unclear. DNA of the CDR3: TGTGCCAGCAGCCGAAGCACAGATACGCAGTATTTT. It codes for CASSRSTDTQYF.